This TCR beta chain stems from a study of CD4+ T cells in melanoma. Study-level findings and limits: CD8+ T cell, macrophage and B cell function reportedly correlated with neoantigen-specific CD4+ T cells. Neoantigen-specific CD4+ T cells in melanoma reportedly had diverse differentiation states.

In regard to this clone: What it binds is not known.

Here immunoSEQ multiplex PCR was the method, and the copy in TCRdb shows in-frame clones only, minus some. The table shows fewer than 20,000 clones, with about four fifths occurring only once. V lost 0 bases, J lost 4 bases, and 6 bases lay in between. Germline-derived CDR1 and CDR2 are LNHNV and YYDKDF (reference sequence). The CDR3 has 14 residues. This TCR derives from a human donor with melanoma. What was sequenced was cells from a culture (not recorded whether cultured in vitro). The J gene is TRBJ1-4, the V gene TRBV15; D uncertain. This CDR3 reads CATSRESHNEKLFF. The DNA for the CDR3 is TGTGCCACCAGCAGAGAGAGCCATAATGAAAAACTGTTTTTT.